Below, one TCR beta chain is given with its context. These data are taken from a study of blood T cell repertoires in COVID-19. CDR1 is SGHRS and CDR2 is YFSETQ in the germline V gene. The V segment lost 0 bases and the J segment 1 base; nucleotides outside the gene matches: 3. The CDR3 consists of 15 residues. The authors' processing: Quantification of nucleated cells was approximated via reference gene primer amplification. Clones were read by immunoSEQ multiplex PCR, and TCRdb kept only the in-frame ones, dropping some. From that table come the V and J calls and clone size; the DNA was used to work out D and trimming. The table lists 50,000 to 65,000 clones, 70% to 90% of them singletons.

The sequenced material came from peripheral blood. The gene calls are TRBV5-1 and TRBJ2-7; 8 positions match TRBD2. This clonotype originated in a man aged 50 or older with active COVID-19. CDR3 protein: CASSLAGTRSYEQYF. CDR3 in DNA: TGCGCCAGCAGCTTGGCCGGGACTAGGTCCTACGAGCAGTACTTC.